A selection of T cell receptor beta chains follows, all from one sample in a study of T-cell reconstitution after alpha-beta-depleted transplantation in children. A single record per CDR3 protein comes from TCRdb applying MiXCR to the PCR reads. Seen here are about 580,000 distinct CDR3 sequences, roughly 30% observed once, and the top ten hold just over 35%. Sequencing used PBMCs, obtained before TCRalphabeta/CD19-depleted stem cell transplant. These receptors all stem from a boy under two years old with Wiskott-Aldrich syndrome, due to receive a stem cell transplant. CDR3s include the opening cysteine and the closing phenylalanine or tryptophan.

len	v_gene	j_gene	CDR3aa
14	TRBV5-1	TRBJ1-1	CASSQQLQNTEAFF
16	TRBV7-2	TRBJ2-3	CASTHSSGRFADTQYF
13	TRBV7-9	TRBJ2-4	CASSLADKNIQYF
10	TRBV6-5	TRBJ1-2	CASSYVSYTF
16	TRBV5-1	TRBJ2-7	CASSQGLAGGPYEQYF
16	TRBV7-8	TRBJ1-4	CASSTKRQGWDEKLFF
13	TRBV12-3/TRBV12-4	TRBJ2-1	CASSFLLEAEQFF
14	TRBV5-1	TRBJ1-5	CASSPTGAGQPQHF
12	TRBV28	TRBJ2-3	CASSGIWDTQYF
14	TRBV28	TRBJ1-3	CASAGTSSGNTIYF
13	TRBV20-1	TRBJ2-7	CSAKGGRTYEQYF
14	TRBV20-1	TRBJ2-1	CSAILPGPPDEQFF
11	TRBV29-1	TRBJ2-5	CSVDREETQYF
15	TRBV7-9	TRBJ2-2	CASSFRGTDTGELFF
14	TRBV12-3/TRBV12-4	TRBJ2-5	CASSLLAGAETQYF
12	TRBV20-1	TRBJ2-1	CSARVQYNEQFF
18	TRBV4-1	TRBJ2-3	CASSQDWAASGSTDTQYF
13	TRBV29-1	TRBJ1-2	CSVGARGALGYTF
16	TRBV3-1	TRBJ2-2	CASSPRLAGGHGELFF
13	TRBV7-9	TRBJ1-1	CASSEGGRPEAFF
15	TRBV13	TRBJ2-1	CASLMGREGRYEQFF